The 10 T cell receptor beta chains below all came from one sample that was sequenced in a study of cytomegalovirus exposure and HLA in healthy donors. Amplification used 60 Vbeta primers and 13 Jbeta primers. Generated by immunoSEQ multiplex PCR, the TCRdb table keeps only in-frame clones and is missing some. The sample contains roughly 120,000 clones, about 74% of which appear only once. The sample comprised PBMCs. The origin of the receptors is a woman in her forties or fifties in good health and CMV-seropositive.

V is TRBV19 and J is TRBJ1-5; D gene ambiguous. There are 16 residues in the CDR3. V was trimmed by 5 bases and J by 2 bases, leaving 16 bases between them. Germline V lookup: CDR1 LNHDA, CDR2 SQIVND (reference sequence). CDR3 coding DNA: TGTGCCAGTAGTCTTCGGGCGGGCGGAGGCAATCAGCCCCAGCATTTT. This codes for CASSLRAGGGNQPQHF.

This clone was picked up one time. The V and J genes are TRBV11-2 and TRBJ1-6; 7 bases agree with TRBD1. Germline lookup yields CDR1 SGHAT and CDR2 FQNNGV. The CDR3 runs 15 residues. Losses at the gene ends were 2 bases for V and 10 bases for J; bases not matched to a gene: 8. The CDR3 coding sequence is TGTGCCAGCAGCTTACAGGGGGTTCCCCTATCACCCCTCCACTTT. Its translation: CASSLQGVPLSPLHF.

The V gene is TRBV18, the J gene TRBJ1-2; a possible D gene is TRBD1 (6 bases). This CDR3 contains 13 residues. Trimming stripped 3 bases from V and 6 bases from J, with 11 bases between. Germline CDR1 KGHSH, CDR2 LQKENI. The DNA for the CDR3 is TGTGCCAGCTCACCGAACAGGGAAGATGGCTACACCTTC. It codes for CASSPNREDGYTF.

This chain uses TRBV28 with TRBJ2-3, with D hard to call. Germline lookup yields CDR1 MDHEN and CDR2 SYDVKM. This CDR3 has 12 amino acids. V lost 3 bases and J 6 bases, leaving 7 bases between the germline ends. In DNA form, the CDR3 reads TGTGCCAGCAGTTTCCAGGTGGATACGCAGTATTTT. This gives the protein CASSFQVDTQYF.

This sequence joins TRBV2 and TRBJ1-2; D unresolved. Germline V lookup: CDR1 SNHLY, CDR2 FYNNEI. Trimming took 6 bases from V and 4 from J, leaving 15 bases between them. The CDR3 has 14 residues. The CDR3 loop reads CASREVLIFYGYTF. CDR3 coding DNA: TGTGCCAGCAGAGAGGTCCTCATCTTCTATGGCTACACCTTC.

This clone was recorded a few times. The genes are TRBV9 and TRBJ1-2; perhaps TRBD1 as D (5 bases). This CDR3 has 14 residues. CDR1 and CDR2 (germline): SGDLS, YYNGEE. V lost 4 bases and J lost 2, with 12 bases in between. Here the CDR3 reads CASSSLTGNYGYTF. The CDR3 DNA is TGTGCCAGCAGCTCCCTCACAGGAAACTATGGCTACACCTTC.

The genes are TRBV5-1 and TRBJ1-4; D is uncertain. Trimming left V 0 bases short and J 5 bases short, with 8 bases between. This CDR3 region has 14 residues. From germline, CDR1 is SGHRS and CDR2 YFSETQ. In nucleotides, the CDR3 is TGCGCCAGCAGCTTGGGACATGAGAATGAAAAACTGTTTTTT. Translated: CASSLGHENEKLFF.

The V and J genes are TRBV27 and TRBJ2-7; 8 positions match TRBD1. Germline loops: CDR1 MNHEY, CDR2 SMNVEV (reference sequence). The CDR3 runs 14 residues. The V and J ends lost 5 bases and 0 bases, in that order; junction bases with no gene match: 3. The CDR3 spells CASSAGQVSYEQYF. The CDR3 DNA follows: TGTGCCAGCAGTGCGGGACAGGTCTCCTACGAGCAGTACTTC.

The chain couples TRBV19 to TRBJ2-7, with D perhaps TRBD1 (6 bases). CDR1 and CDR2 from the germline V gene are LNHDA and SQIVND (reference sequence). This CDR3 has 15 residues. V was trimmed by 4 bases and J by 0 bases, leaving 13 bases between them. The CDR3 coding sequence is TGTGCCAGTAGTACCCGACAGGACCCCTCCTACGAGCAGTACTTC. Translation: CASSTRQDPSYEQYF.

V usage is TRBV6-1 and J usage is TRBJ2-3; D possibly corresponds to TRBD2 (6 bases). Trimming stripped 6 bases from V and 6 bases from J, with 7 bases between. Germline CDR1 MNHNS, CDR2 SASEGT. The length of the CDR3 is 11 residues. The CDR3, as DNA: TGTGCCAGCAGAGGGAGGGATACGCAGTATTTT. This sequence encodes CASRGRDTQYF.